This T cell receptor beta chain was sequenced during a study of cytomegalovirus exposure and HLA in healthy donors. Study summary: There were more than 350 genotyped donors. Of these, about 80% fell in the genetic ancestry cluster associated with self-reported Caucasian donors. Findings of the study overall: Relative to equally common others, HLA-associated TCR beta chains showed greater clonal expansion in a later analysis. A missense variant in DCLRE1C was later tied to TCR beta V- and J-gene trimming. Among the sequence variants, a highly shared cluster was likely an artifact of sequencing.

To note about this clone: Its target is unknown.

PCR involved 60 Vbeta and 13 Jbeta primers. TCRdb's copy holds only in-frame clones and misses some; the assay was immunoSEQ multiplex PCR. This table holds roughly 100,000 clones, around 65% found once. The sequenced material came from PBMCs. The TCR was taken from a woman between 50 and 59 years old in good health and CMV-seronegative.

The CDR3 region has the DNA TGTGCCAGCAGTCAACCAGACAGGGGGCGACTAAACGAGCAGTACTTC. As protein: CASSQPDRGRLNEQYF. The V and J genes are TRBV28 and TRBJ2-7, with 10 bases aligning to TRBD1. Germline CDR1 and CDR2: MDHEN and SYDVKM. CDR3 length: 16 residues. With 5 bases clipped from V and 5 bases from J, the junction kept 12 bases outside the gene matches.